Listed below are T cell receptor delta chains from one sample, sequenced in a study of Vδ1+ human thymocytes. TCRdb applied CATT to the multiplex PCR reads for clone calling. Among tens of thousands of delta-chain clones, around 16% were seen once, and the ten largest hold around 0.37%. Sample: Vdelta1+ gamma-delta thymocytes from the thymus. The receptors come from a girl under three years old who had congenital heart surgery. CDR3s include the opening cysteine and the closing phenylalanine or tryptophan. A D gene is named only where the DNA matches it firmly. Only some rows state a clone size, as once, few, many or a class for expanded clones.

j_gene: TRDJ1; len: 23; v_gene: TRDV1; abundance: -; d_gene: TRDD3; CDR3aa: CALGDPPPTVLGASALYTDKLIF; CDR3nt: TGTGCTCTTGGGGACCCTCCCCCGACAGTACTGGGGGCCTCGGCCCTGTACACCGATAAACTCATCTTT
j_gene: TRDJ1; len: 24; v_gene: TRDV1; abundance: -; d_gene: -; CDR3aa: CALGDLNPPSLPTSIGGYTDKLIF; CDR3nt: TGTGCTCTTGGGGACTTAAACCCTCCTAGCCTTCCTACCTCTATTGGGGGATACACCGATAAACTCATCTTT
j_gene: TRDJ1; len: 19; v_gene: TRDV1; abundance: few; d_gene: TRDD3; CDR3aa: CALGERRLKGDIGTDKLIF; CDR3nt: TGTGCTCTTGGGGAACGCAGACTAAAGGGGGATATAGGGACCGATAAACTCATCTTT
j_gene: TRDJ1; len: 20; v_gene: TRDV1; abundance: -; d_gene: TRDD3; CDR3aa: CALGELHNGGPEHYTDKLIF; CDR3nt: TGTGCTCTTGGGGAACTCCACAATGGGGGACCAGAACACTACACCGATAAACTCATCTTT
j_gene: TRDJ1; len: 19; v_gene: TRDV1; abundance: few; d_gene: TRDD3; CDR3aa: CALGKPVPTDGDTSDKLIF; CDR3nt: TGTGCTCTTGGGAAGCCGGTCCCCACGGACGGGGATACGTCCGATAAACTCATCTTT
j_gene: TRDJ1; len: 21; v_gene: TRDV1; abundance: few; d_gene: TRDD3; CDR3aa: CALGELLGQPLGQLLRGKLIF; CDR3nt: TGTGCTCTTGGGGAACTACTAGGCCAACCACTGGGGCAACTTTTACGGGGTAAACTCATCTTT
j_gene: TRDJ1; len: 16; v_gene: TRDV1; abundance: -; d_gene: -; CDR3aa: CALGEPGTSPTDKLIF; CDR3nt: TGTGCTCTTGGGGAACCGGGGACCTCCCCGACCGATAAACTCATCTTC
j_gene: TRDJ3; len: 19; v_gene: TRDV2; abundance: -; d_gene: -; CDR3aa: CACDTPRGTSSWDTRQMFF; CDR3nt: TGTGCCTGTGACACCCCTCGGGGGACCAGCTCCTGGGACACCCGACAGATGTTTTTC
j_gene: TRDJ1; len: 19; v_gene: TRDV1; abundance: -; d_gene: -; CDR3aa: CALGELRHSPVWRTDKLIF; CDR3nt: TGTGCTCTTGGGGAACTACGCCATTCCCCGGTGTGGAGGACCGATAAACTCATCTTT
j_gene: TRDJ1; len: 17; v_gene: TRDV1; abundance: few; d_gene: TRDD3; CDR3aa: CALGELPGDTFTDKLIF; CDR3nt: TGTGCTCTTGGGGAACTACCGGGGGATACTTTTACCGATAAACTCATCTTT
j_gene: TRDJ1; len: 19; v_gene: TRDV1; abundance: -; d_gene: TRDD3; CDR3aa: CALGPGRSFPDYWGCALIF; CDR3nt: TGTGCTCTTGGGCCTGGGAGGAGCTTCCCGGATTACTGGGGTTGTGCACTCATCTTT
j_gene: TRDJ1; len: 18; v_gene: TRDV1; abundance: few; d_gene: -; CDR3aa: CALGELIGSAAYTDKLIF; CDR3nt: TGTGCTCTTGGGGAACTAATAGGATCAGCCGCGTACACCGATAAACTCATCTTT